Below are 18 T cell receptor beta chains sequenced from a single sample in a study of blood T cell repertoires in COVID-19. Here immunoSEQ multiplex PCR was the method, and the copy in TCRdb shows in-frame clones only, minus some. The sample includes 40,000 to 50,000 clones, approximately 90% of them seen just once. The sequenced sample was peripheral blood. Source of these receptors: a man between 65 and 85 years old with acute or convalescent COVID-19.

The J gene is TRBJ1-1, the V gene TRBV21-1. TRBV21-1 is an annotated pseudogene. This CDR3 has 16 residues. The CDR3 nucleotides are TGTGCCAGCAGCAAAGAGGGTGGAGGGTTTGTCACTGAAGCTTTCTTT. Its protein is CASSKEGGGFVTEAFF.

The chain links TRBV13 to TRBJ1-6; 8 bases align to TRBD1. V gave up 2 bases and J gave up 6 bases; unmatched junction bases: 3. The CDR3 runs to 15 residues. The germline gives CDR1 PRHDT, CDR2 FYEKMQ (reference sequence). DNA for the CDR3: TGTGCCAGCAGCTTACAGGGGGCAGCTAATTCACCCCTCCACTTT. Its translation: CASSLQGAANSPLHF.

The CDR3 here is CASRINPRSNQPQHF. In DNA form, the CDR3 reads TGTGCCAGTAGGATAAACCCGAGGAGCAATCAGCCCCAGCATTTT. The chain recombines TRBV19 with TRBJ1-5; D is ambiguous. Trimming removed 6 bases at V and 1 base at J, with 13 bases between. Looked up from germline, CDR1 is LNHDA and CDR2 is SQIVND (reference sequence). The CDR3 has 15 residues.

The chain links TRBV3-1 (or the pseudogene TRBV3-2) to TRBJ1-3; 7 bases are a match to TRBD1. Unmatched junction bases numbered 4, after V lost 0 bases and J lost 2 bases. This CDR3 contains 16 residues. Germline lookup yields CDR1 LGHDT and CDR2 YNNKEL (reference sequence). For the CDR3, the DNA is TGTGCCAGCAGCCAAGATACAGGGGTGACTGGAAACACCATATATTTT. The encoded protein is CASSQDTGVTGNTIYF.

This clone came up once. The chain has TRBV14 and TRBJ2-7; D remains ambiguous. With 3 bases removed from V and 4 bases from J, the gap between germline ends came to 10 bases. The CDR3 contains 13 residues. The germline gives CDR1 SGHDN, CDR2 FVKESK. CDR3 sequence (DNA): TGTGCCAGCAGCCATGAGAATTTGTACGAGCAGTACTTC. The encoded protein is CASSHENLYEQYF.

The V gene is TRBV4-3, the J gene TRBJ1-5, with 8 bases that match TRBD1. Germline trimming cut 0 bases from V and 6 bases from J; bases unmatched to any gene: 4. The CDR3 has 15 amino acids. From germline, CDR1 is LGHNA and CDR2 YSLEER. CDR3 DNA: TGCGCCAGCAGCCAAGATCAGGGGGCCGGTCAGCCCCAGCATTTT. This encodes CASSQDQGAGQPQHF.

This sequence joins TRBV7-9 and TRBJ2-3; 9 nucleotides line up with TRBD1. CDR3 size: 18 residues. V gave up 2 bases and J gave up 6 bases; unmatched junction bases: 15. Germline CDR1 reads SEHNR; CDR2 reads FQNEAQ (reference sequence). CDR3 DNA: TGTGCCAGCAGCTTAATTATTTTGTCGGACAGGGGTACGGATACGCAGTATTTT. Its protein product is CASSLIILSDRGTDTQYF.

The genes are TRBV30 and TRBJ1-1, with unresolved D. V lost 2 bases and J lost 0, with 4 bases in between. Germline-derived CDR1 and CDR2 are GTSNPN and SVGIG (reference sequence). The CDR3 consists of 12 residues. The CDR3 bases are TGTGCCTGGAGTACAATGAACACTGAAGCTTTCTTT. This encodes CAWSTMNTEAFF. Combining the CDR3 with reference TRBV30 and TRBJ1-1 gives the whole variable domain SQTIHQWPATLVQPVGSPLSLECTVEGTSNPNLYWYRQAAGRGLQLLFYSVGIGQISSEVPQNLSASRPQDRQFILSSKKLLLSDSGFYLCAWSTMNTEAFFGQGTRLTVV.

CDR3 in DNA: TGTGCCAGCAGCCTCCTCCGGGACACCTCTGGAAACACCATATATTTT. Protein product: CASSLLRDTSGNTIYF. This sequence joins TRBV9 and TRBJ1-3; TRBD1 might be the D (6 bases). Germline values: CDR1 SGDLS, CDR2 YYNGEE. The CDR3 has 16 residues. V lost 4 bases to trimming and J lost 0 bases, with 14 bases between them.

Here the CDR3 reads CASSPFSTDTQYF. CDR3 in DNA: TGTGCCAGCAGCCCGTTTAGCACAGATACGCAGTATTTT. The chain joins TRBV7-9 to TRBJ2-3; D gene unclear. The CDR3 loop spans 13 amino acids. Looked up from germline, CDR1 is SEHNR and CDR2 is FQNEAQ (reference sequence). Trimming removed 5 bases from V and 0 bases from J, with 6 bases in between.

A single count supports this clone. The chain recombines TRBV29-1 with TRBJ2-5; possible D gene TRBD1, 7 bases. The CDR3 loop spans 14 amino acids. Trimming left V 7 bases short and J 4 bases short, with 19 bases between. CDR1 and CDR2 (germline): SQVTM, ANQGSEA. CDR3 region: CSGQGGRGPETQYF. Written as DNA, the CDR3 is TGCAGCGGGCAGGGGGGCAGGGGCCCAGAGACCCAGTACTTC. Based on the CDR3 plus reference TRBV29-1 and TRBJ2-5, the full variable domain is SAVISQKPSRDICQRGTSLTIQCQVDSQVTMMFWYRQQPGQSLTLIATANQGSEATYESGFVIDKFPISRPNLTFSTLTVSNMSPEDSSIYLCSGQGGRGPETQYFGPGTRLLVL.

This sequence joins TRBV7-3 and TRBJ2-6; D gene unclear. The CDR3 consists of 17 residues. In germline, CDR1 is SGHTA, CDR2 FQGTGA. The V end was cut by 5 bases, the J end by 0 bases, with 14 bases between. CDR3 loop: CASSTDTISSGANVLTF. The CDR3 bases are TGTGCCAGCAGCACCGACACAATAAGCTCTGGGGCCAACGTCCTGACTTTC.

CDR3 bases: TGCAGCGTTGAACAACCCGGGACAGGGTCCGAGCAGTACTTC. Protein sequence: CSVEQPGTGSEQYF. The V call is TRBV29-1, the J call TRBJ2-7, with TRBD1 matching 9 bases. After removal of 2 bases from V and 6 bases from J, the junction contained 8 bases not matched to a gene. The CDR3 loop spans 14 amino acids. Germline V lookup: CDR1 SQVTM, CDR2 ANQGSEA.

The chain has TRBV19 and TRBJ2-3, with D unresolved. V was pared by 4 bases and J by 0 bases, with 8 bases between. CDR1 LNHDA and CDR2 SQIVND come from the germline V gene (reference sequence). The CDR3 covers 14 residues. The CDR3 sequence: CASSRSISTDTQYF. CDR3 DNA: TGTGCCAGTAGTAGAAGCATCAGCACAGATACGCAGTATTTT.

V and J are TRBV19 and TRBJ2-5; 12 positions match TRBD1. Germline CDR1 LNHDA, CDR2 SQIVND (reference sequence). With 4 bases clipped from V and 5 bases from J, the junction kept 5 bases outside the gene matches. This CDR3 has 15 amino acids. The CDR3 reads CASSKGTGGLETQYF. As DNA, the CDR3 is TGTGCCAGTAGTAAGGGGACAGGGGGCCTTGAGACCCAGTACTTC.

This clone was counted a single time. The J gene is TRBJ1-2, the V gene TRBV6-5; weak D call: TRBD1 (6 bases). The CDR3 loop spans 12 amino acids. V shed 7 bases and J shed 12 bases, with 18 bases lying between them. The V gene's germline CDR1 is MNHEY and CDR2 SVGAGI. In DNA form, the CDR3 reads TGTGCCAGCAACCCAAGGGGGAGAGGTGACACCTTC. Translation gives CASNPRGRGDTF.

The chain combines TRBV23-1 with TRBJ2-1, with a tentative D call TRBD2 (8 bases). TRBV23-1 is recorded as an ORF, its role being uncertain. The CDR3 is 15 amino acids. The germline V and J ends were trimmed by 1 base and 10 bases, with 17 bases remaining between them. The CDR3 sequence is CASSQCGGTDGEQFF. As DNA, the CDR3 is TGCGCCAGCAGTCAATGCGGGGGGACAGATGGGGAGCAGTTCTTC.

The chain recombines TRBV6-6 with TRBJ1-1, with 8 bases that match TRBD1. CDR1 MNHNY and CDR2 SVGAGI come from the germline V gene (reference sequence). The CDR3 is 16 amino acids. The ends lost 2 bases at V and 1 base at J; junction bases unmatched: 6. The CDR3 loop is CASSYPRGTGNTEAFF. CDR3 coding DNA: TGTGCCAGCAGTTACCCTAGAGGGACAGGGAACACTGAAGCTTTCTTT.